A selection of T cell receptor beta chains follows, all from one sample in a study of long-term antiretroviral therapy in people with HIV. Measured with immunoSEQ multiplex PCR; TCRdb has only the in-frame clones, and not every one. Of more than 20,000 clones detected, more than 75% appear once; the ten largest clones hold approximately 6.1%. The specimen comprised unsorted PBMCs, sampled 4.4 years after starting antiretroviral therapy. These receptor sequences come from a man aged 25-45 years with HIV. The CDR3 runs from the conserved cysteine through the conserved F or W. Fields, in order: V gene, D gene, J gene, clone size, CDR3 length, CDR3 DNA, CDR3 protein. D genes are given only for firm matches. Expanded clones are given a class, and other clones once, few, many or no size at all.

v_gene: TRBV5-5; d_gene: -; j_gene: TRBJ1-1; abundance: -; len: 14; CDR3nt: TGTGCCAGCAGCTTGCTTGGGGGGAGCACTGAAGCTTTCTTT; CDR3aa: CASSLLGGSTEAFF
v_gene: TRBV14; d_gene: TRBD1; j_gene: TRBJ2-7; abundance: -; len: 16; CDR3nt: TGTGCCAGCAGCCAAGTGAGGGACAGACGATCTTACGAGCAGTACTTC; CDR3aa: CASSQVRDRRSYEQYF
v_gene: TRBV19; d_gene: TRBD1; j_gene: TRBJ1-2; abundance: -; len: 16; CDR3nt: TGTGCCAGTAGTATAGATGCGGGACAGGGGACGTATGGCTACACCTTC; CDR3aa: CASSIDAGQGTYGYTF
v_gene: TRBV7-2; d_gene: TRBD2; j_gene: TRBJ2-7; abundance: -; len: 17; CDR3nt: TGTGCCAGCAGCTTAGCCGGGACTAGCGGGAGGCTTTACGAGCAGTACTTC; CDR3aa: CASSLAGTSGRLYEQYF
v_gene: TRBV4-2; d_gene: -; j_gene: TRBJ1-6; abundance: -; len: 18; CDR3nt: TGTGCCAGCAGCCTGTCATCCCCGAAGAACTCCTATAATTCACCCCTCCACTTT; CDR3aa: CASSLSSPKNSYNSPLHF
v_gene: TRBV19; d_gene: TRBD2; j_gene: TRBJ2-7; abundance: -; len: 18; CDR3nt: TGTGCCAGTAGTATACGGGCCCAAGTAGCGGGAGGAGCCTACGAGCAGTACTTC; CDR3aa: CASSIRAQVAGGAYEQYF
v_gene: TRBV18; d_gene: -; j_gene: TRBJ1-1; abundance: -; len: 15; CDR3nt: TGTGCCAGCTCACCACAGCGGGGCCAGAACACTGAAGCTTTCTTT; CDR3aa: CASSPQRGQNTEAFF
v_gene: TRBV7-9; d_gene: -; j_gene: TRBJ2-3; abundance: -; len: 14; CDR3nt: TGTGCCAGCAGCTTAAAAGAAGCCTCAGATACGCAGTATTTT; CDR3aa: CASSLKEASDTQYF
v_gene: TRBV13; d_gene: -; j_gene: TRBJ1-5; abundance: few; len: 14; CDR3nt: TGTGCCAGCAGCTTGGGGGAAAGCAATCAGCCCCAGCATTTT; CDR3aa: CASSLGESNQPQHF
v_gene: TRBV19; d_gene: -; j_gene: TRBJ2-7; abundance: -; len: 15; CDR3nt: TGTGCCAGTAGTCCCAGGGTTCTTACTTCCTACGAGCAGTACTTC; CDR3aa: CASSPRVLTSYEQYF
v_gene: TRBV5-4; d_gene: -; j_gene: TRBJ1-2; abundance: -; len: 14; CDR3nt: TGTGCCAGCAGCCCCCTCCCTACTAACTATGGCTACACCTTC; CDR3aa: CASSPLPTNYGYTF
v_gene: TRBV11-1; d_gene: -; j_gene: TRBJ2-1; abundance: -; len: 11; CDR3nt: TGTGCCAGCAGCTTAGGGGGTGAGCAGTTCTTC; CDR3aa: CASSLGGEQFF